The 8 T cell receptor beta chains given below trace back to one sample, sequenced in a study of cytomegalovirus exposure and HLA in healthy donors. The data were produced by immunoSEQ multiplex PCR, yet TCRdb's version contains in-frame clones alone and is incomplete. The sample shows 150,000 to 180,000 clones, around 84% of them seen only once. The sample consisted of PBMCs. These receptor sequences come from a human donor in good health.

The genes are TRBV27 and TRBJ2-1; 7 nucleotides match TRBD1. J was trimmed by 0 bases and V by 4 bases; bases with no gene match: 6. This CDR3 comprises 16 residues. Per the germline V gene, CDR1 is MNHEY and CDR2 is SMNVEV (reference sequence). CDR3 coding DNA: TGTGCCAGCAGTTCCAGGGGGTCCACCTCCTACAATGAGCAGTTCTTC. Amino acids: CASSSRGSTSYNEQFF.

The chain uses TRBV7-2 and TRBJ2-2; D unresolved. The V gene lost 1 base and the J gene lost 0 bases, with 9 bases spanning the gap. The CDR3 loop spans 16 amino acids. Germline-derived CDR1 and CDR2 are SGHTA and FQGNSA. CDR3 nucleotides: TGTGCCAGCAGCTTAGACTCCTTTACGAACACCGGGGAGCTGTTTTTT. Its translation: CASSLDSFTNTGELFF. Full variable domain (outside the CDR3, taken from reference TRBV7-2 and TRBJ2-2): GAGVSQSPSNKVTEKGKDVELRCDPISGHTALYWYRQSLGQGLEFLIYFQGNSAPDKSGLPSDRFSAERTGGSVSTLTIQRTQQEDSAVYLCASSLDSFTNTGELFFGEGSRLTVL.

The rearrangement uses TRBV7-2 and TRBJ2-5; 9 bases match TRBD2. CDR3 length: 18 residues. Germline CDR1 is SGHTA and CDR2 is FQGNSA. Trimming removed 0 bases from V and 5 bases from J; junction bases left unmatched: 13. The CDR3 sequence is CASSLAAGGLPTEETQYF. CDR3 sequence (DNA): TGTGCCAGCAGCTTAGCGGCGGGGGGGCTTCCGACTGAGGAGACCCAGTACTTC.

CDR3 residues: CASRPVNGYGYTF. The DNA for the CDR3 is TGTGCCAGCAGACCAGTTAATGGCTATGGCTACACCTTC. The gene calls are TRBV27 and TRBJ1-2; D gene unclear. Germline V gene data show CDR1 as MNHEY and CDR2 as SMNVEV (reference sequence). V was cut by 6 bases and J by 4 bases, with 12 bases left in between. The CDR3 runs 13 residues.

The rearrangement uses TRBV5-1 and TRBJ2-1; the D gene is possibly TRBD2 (5 bases). The CDR3 is made up of 16 amino acids. Trimming stripped 3 bases from V and 0 bases from J, with 13 bases between. Germline V lookup: CDR1 SGHRS, CDR2 YFSETQ. The CDR3 nucleotides are TGCGCCAGCAGCTCCCGAATAGCGAGCTCCTACAATGAGCAGTTCTTC. This codes for CASSSRIASSYNEQFF.

This chain connects TRBV5-1 to TRBJ2-1, with 10 positions matching TRBD2. This CDR3 contains 16 residues. The germline V gene encodes CDR1 SGHRS and CDR2 YFSETQ. V trimming: 4 bases; J trimming: 6 bases; junction bases outside the gene matches: 10. In nucleotides, the CDR3 is TGCGCCAGCAGCACAACGGCAGCGGGAGGGATCAATGAGCAGTTCTTC. This encodes CASSTTAAGGINEQFF.

V gene TRBV7-9 combines with J gene TRBJ1-1; 9 bases agree with TRBD1. V lost 3 bases, J lost 2 bases, and 4 bases stayed unmatched. This CDR3 has 15 residues. Germline CDR1 is SEHNR and CDR2 is FQNEAQ (reference sequence). The CDR3 reads CASSLGQGGNTEAFF. The CDR3 DNA follows: TGTGCCAGCAGCTTGGGACAGGGTGGAAACACTGAAGCTTTCTTT.

Here the CDR3 DNA reads TGCGCCAGCAGCGTTAGCGGGGGGAGCACAGATACGCAGTATTTT. Translated: CASSVSGGSTDTQYF. The chain is built from TRBV5-1 and TRBJ2-3; TRBD2 matches 10 bases. Germline-derived CDR1 and CDR2 are SGHRS and YFSETQ. V dropped 4 bases and J dropped 0; count of bases not matched to a gene: 2. The CDR3 spans 15 residues.